The 5 T cell receptor beta chains listed next were all sequenced from one sample in a study of shared clonotypes between healthy human individuals (dated by TCRdb to 2018 to 2020). CD8 naive samples were obtained by positive selection for CCR7 among CD45RO-negative cells, yielding a CD45RA+CCR7+ population from which TemRA cells were excluded. The library was produced with the immunoSEQ multiplex PCR assay. TCRdb retrieved this table from immuneACCESS and kept in-frame rearrangements only. Not all clones are present; in checked studies, unresolved V genes account for under half, and no reason is known for the remainder. In all, the sample holds 550,000 to 750,000 clones, and roughly 95% of those were seen once. Together, the top ten hold 0.095% to 0.12% of the sample. Material for sequencing was naive CD8+ T cells sorted from blood. The cell subset or site label on this specimen signifies: CD45RA+CCR7+. The source is a woman aged 25 to 39 in good health.

This sequence joins TRBV15 and TRBJ2-1; no reliable D call. Per the germline V gene, CDR1 is LNHNV and CDR2 is YYDKDF (reference sequence). The CDR3 runs to 16 residues. V lost 4 bases, J lost 0 bases, and 13 bases lay in between. CDR3 residues: CATSNQQLPSYNEQFF. In nucleotides, the CDR3 is TGTGCCACCAGCAACCAGCAGCTTCCCTCCTACAATGAGCAGTTCTTC.

The gene calls are TRBV2 and TRBJ2-2; D gene unclear. The germline CDR1 and CDR2 sequences are SNHLY and FYNNEI. Trimming left V 8 bases short and J 5 bases short, with 6 bases between. This CDR3 has 11 residues. The chain's CDR3 is CASGWTGELFF. The CDR3 DNA reads TGTGCCAGCGGCTGGACCGGGGAGCTGTTTTTT.

The chain is built from TRBV15 and TRBJ1-5; D call uncertain. Between the trimmed V and J ends, which lost 3 bases and 0 bases, there was a span of 6 bases. The CDR3 is 14 amino acids. CDR1 and CDR2 from the germline V gene are LNHNV and YYDKDF (reference sequence). The CDR3: CATSSLNSNQPQHF. The CDR3 region has the DNA TGTGCCACCAGCAGCCTAAATAGCAATCAGCCCCAGCATTTT.

This chain connects TRBV7-9 to TRBJ2-1; D is uncertain. The V end lost 5 bases, the J end lost 6 bases, and 14 bases lay between the germline ends. Germline V lookup: CDR1 SEHNR, CDR2 FQNEAQ (reference sequence). The CDR3 loop spans 14 amino acids. Here the CDR3 reads CASSQAELSNEQFF. Written as DNA, the CDR3 is TGTGCCAGCAGCCAAGCCGAGTTGAGCAATGAGCAGTTCTTC.

The rearrangement links TRBV29-1 to TRBJ2-6; 8 positions match TRBD2. J lost 4 bases, V lost 7 bases, and 6 bases had no gene match. The CDR3 contains 14 residues. Germline values: CDR1 SQVTM, CDR2 ANQGSEA. The CDR3 DNA reads TGCAGCGCCGGGGGGGTATCCGGGGCCAACGTCCTGACTTTC. Its translation: CSAGGVSGANVLTF.